This TCR beta chain originates from a study of T cell responses to AZD1222 COVID-19 vaccine. The CDR3 extends over 14 amino acids. V lost 4 bases and J lost 4, with 13 bases in between. Germline CDR1 MGHRA, CDR2 YSYEKL. Profiled with immunoSEQ multiplex PCR; TCRdb holds only in-frame clones, not every one. The sample has 110,000 to 150,000 clones; 75% to 90% are singletons. The TCR originated in an adult in good health. The material sequenced was peripheral blood, taken on day 0 of AZD1222 vaccination. V is TRBV4-1 and J is TRBJ2-5; D tentatively fits TRBD1 or TRBD2 (5 bases each). CDR3 nucleotides: TGCGCCAGCAGCCTCAGGGACGTGGGAGAGACCCAGTACTTC. Translation gives CASSLRDVGETQYF.